This T cell receptor (beta chain) was recovered during a study of cytomegalovirus exposure and HLA in healthy donors. A multiplex PCR was run with 60 Vbeta primers and 13 Jbeta primers. The data were produced by immunoSEQ multiplex PCR, yet TCRdb's version contains in-frame clones alone and is incomplete. The sample contains about 100,000 clones, 65% to 75% of which appear only once. This clone has more than one count but fewer than ten. Antigen unknown. The CDR3 has 16 amino acids. Per the germline V gene, CDR1 is SGHTA and CDR2 is FQGNSA. V gave up 5 bases and J gave up 3 bases; unmatched junction bases: 9. Whole-study findings and limits: As a later analysis revealed, most CMV-associated TCR beta chains appeared HLA-restricted.

Specimen: PBMCs. The V call is TRBV7-2, the J call TRBJ2-3; TRBD1 agrees at 9 bases. This TCR was recovered from a woman in her 40s in good health and CMV-seronegative. DNA of the CDR3: TGTGCCAGCAGCCAGAATAGTGGACAGGGGACAGATACGCAGTATTTT. It translates to CASSQNSGQGTDTQYF.